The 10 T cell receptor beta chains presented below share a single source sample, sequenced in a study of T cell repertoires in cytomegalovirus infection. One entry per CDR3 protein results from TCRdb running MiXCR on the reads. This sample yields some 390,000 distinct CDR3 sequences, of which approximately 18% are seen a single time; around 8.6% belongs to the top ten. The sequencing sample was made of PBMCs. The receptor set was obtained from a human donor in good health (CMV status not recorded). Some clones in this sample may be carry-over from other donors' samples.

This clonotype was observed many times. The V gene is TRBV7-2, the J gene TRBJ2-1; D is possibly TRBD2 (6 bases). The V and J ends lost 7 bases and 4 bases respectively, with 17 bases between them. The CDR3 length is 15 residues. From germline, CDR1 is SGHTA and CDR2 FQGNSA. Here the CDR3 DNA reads TGTGCCAGCATCCCTTCGGGAGTGAGGTACAATGAGCAGTTCTTC. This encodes CASIPSGVRYNEQFF. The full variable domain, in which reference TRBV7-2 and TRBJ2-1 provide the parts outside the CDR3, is GAGVSQSPSNKVTEKGKDVELRCDPISGHTALYWYRQSLGQGLEFLIYFQGNSAPDKSGLPSDRFSAERTGGSVSTLTIQRTQQEDSAVYLCASIPSGVRYNEQFFGPGTRLTVL.

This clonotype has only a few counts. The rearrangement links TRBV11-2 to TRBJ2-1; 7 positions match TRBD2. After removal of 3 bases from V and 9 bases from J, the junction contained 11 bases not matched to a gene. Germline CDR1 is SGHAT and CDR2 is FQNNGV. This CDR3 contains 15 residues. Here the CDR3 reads CASSFLPSGGPEQFF. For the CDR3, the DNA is TGTGCCAGCAGCTTCCTTCCATCGGGAGGTCCTGAGCAGTTCTTC.

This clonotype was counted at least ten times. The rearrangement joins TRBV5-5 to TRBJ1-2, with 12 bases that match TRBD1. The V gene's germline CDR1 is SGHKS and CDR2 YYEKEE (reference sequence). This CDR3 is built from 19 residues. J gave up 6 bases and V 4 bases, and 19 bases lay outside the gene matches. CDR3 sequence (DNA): TGTGCCAGCAGCCTCGGTTCAGGGACAGGGGGCGACCTCAGGGATGGCTACACCTTC. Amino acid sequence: CASSLGSGTGGDLRDGYTF. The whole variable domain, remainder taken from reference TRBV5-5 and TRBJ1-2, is DAGVTQSPTHLIKTRGQQVTLRCSPISGHKSVSWYQQVLGQGPQFIFQYYEKEERGRGNFPDRFSARQFPNYSSELNVNALLLGDSALYLCASSLGSGTGGDLRDGYTFGSGTRLTVV.

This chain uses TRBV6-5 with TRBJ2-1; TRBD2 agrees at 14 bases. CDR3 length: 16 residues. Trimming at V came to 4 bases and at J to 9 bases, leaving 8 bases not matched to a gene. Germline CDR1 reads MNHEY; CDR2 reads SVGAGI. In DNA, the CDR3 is TGTGCCAGCAGTTTGGGACTAGCGGGAGTGGTCGGTGAGCAGTTCTTC. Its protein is CASSLGLAGVVGEQFF.

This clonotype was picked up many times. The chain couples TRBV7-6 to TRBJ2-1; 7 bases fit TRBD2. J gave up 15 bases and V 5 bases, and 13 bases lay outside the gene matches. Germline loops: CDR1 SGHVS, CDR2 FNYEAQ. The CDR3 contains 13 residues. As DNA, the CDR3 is TGTGCCAGCAGCGCTGGGGGGGGGACTAAGTCGTTCTTC. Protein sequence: CASSAGGGTKSFF.

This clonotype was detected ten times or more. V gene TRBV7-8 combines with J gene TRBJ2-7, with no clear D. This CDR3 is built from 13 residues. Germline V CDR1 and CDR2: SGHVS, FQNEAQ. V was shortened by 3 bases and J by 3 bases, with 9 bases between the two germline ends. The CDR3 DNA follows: TGTGCCAGCAGCTTTCAGACTCACTACGAGCAGTACTTC. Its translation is CASSFQTHYEQYF.

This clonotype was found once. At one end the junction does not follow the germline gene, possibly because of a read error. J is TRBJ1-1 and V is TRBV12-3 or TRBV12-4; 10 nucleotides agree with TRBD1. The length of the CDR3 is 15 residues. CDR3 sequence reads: CASRPTGGLGTEALF. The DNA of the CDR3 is TGTGCCAGCAGGCCGACAGGGGGCTTGGGCACTGAAGCTTTATTT.

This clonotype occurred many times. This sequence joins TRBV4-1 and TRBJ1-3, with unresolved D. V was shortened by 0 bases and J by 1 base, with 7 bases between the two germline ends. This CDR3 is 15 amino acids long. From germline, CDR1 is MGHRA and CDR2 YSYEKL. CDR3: CASSQEAGSGNTIYF. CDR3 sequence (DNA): TGCGCCAGCAGCCAAGAGGCCGGTTCTGGAAACACCATATATTTT.

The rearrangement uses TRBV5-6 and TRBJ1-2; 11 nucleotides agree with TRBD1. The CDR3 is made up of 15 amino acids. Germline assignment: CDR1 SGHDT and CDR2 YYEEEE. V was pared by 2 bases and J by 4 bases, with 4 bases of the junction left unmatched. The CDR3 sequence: CASSFGQGATYGYTF. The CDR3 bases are TGTGCCAGCAGCTTCGGACAGGGGGCGACCTATGGCTACACCTTC. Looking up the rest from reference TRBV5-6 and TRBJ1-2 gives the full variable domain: DAGVTQSPTHLIKTRGQQVTLRCSPKSGHDTVSWYQQALGQGPQFIFQYYEEEERQRGNFPDRFSGHQFPNYSSELNVNALLLGDSALYLCASSFGQGATYGYTFGSGTRLTVV.

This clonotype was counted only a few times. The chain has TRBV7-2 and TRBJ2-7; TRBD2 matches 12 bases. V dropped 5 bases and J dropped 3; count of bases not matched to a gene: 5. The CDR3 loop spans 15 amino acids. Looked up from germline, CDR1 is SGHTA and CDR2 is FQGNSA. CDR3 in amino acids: CASSQELAGGYEQYF. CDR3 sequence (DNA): TGTGCCAGCAGCCAGGAACTAGCGGGAGGCTACGAGCAGTACTTC.